Sequencing of this T cell receptor beta chain was carried out in a study of cytomegalovirus exposure and HLA in healthy donors. Study-level findings and limits: Researchers counted around 170 TCR beta chains as cytomegalovirus-associated. A likely sequencing artifact accounted for one observed cluster of highly shared sequence variants. A later analysis, which compared TCR beta chains of equal frequency, found the HLA-associated ones more clonally expanded.

The primer mix had 60 Vbeta and 13 Jbeta primers. Sequencing was performed with immunoSEQ multiplex PCR; in TCRdb, only in-frame clones are kept and a portion is missing. The table shows roughly 110,000 clones, with around 74% occurring only once. This CDR3 is built from 14 residues. CDR1 is ENHRY, CDR2 SYGVKD, per germline. The V and J ends lost 2 bases and 1 base respectively, with 8 bases between them. About this clone: The antigen remains unidentified.

The clonotype originates from a man aged 30-40 years in good health and CMV-seropositive. The rearrangement links TRBV10-3 to TRBJ1-1; D uncertain. What was sequenced was PBMCs. This CDR3 reads CAISESNRNTEAFF. CDR3 DNA sequence: TGTGCCATCAGTGAGAGTAATAGGAACACTGAAGCTTTCTTT.